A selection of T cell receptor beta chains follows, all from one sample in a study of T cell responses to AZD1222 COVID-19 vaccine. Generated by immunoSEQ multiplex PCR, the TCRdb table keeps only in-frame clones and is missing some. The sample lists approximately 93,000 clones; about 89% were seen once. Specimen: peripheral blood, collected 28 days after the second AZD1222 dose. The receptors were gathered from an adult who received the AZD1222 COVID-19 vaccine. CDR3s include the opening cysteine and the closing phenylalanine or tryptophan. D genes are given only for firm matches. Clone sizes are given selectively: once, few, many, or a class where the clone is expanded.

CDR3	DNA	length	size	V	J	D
CASSDWAFSGNTIYF	TGTGCCAGCAGCGATTGGGCTTTCTCTGGAAACACCATATATTTT	15	-	TRBV11-2	TRBJ1-3	-
CASSEPSGLNYGYTF	TGCGCCAGCAGCGAGCCCTCGGGACTGAATTATGGCTACACCTTC	15	-	TRBV5-1	TRBJ1-2	-
CASSYVELQNTEAFF	TGTGCCAGCAGTTACGTAGAGTTACAGAACACTGAAGCTTTCTTT	15	-	TRBV6-6	TRBJ1-1	-
CASSLGSETRNSPLHF	TGTGCCAGCAGCTTAGGGTCCGAGACTAGGAATTCACCCCTCCACTTT	16	-	TRBV7-2	TRBJ1-6	-
CASSLAAEAEAFF	TGTGCCAGCAGTTTAGCGGCGGAGGCTGAAGCTTTCTTT	13	-	TRBV12-3/TRBV12-4	TRBJ1-1	-
CASIGLGLAGSGTDTQYF	TGCGCCAGCATTGGTTTGGGACTAGCGGGGTCCGGGACAGATACGCAGTATTTT	18	-	TRBV10-2	TRBJ2-3	TRBD2
CASSIGGRTTYGYTF	TGTGCCAGTAGTATAGGGGGGCGAACTACCTATGGCTACACCTTC	15	-	TRBV19	TRBJ1-2	-
CASVSSGAIDTQYF	TGTGCTAGTGTCTCGAGTGGGGCAATAGATACGCAGTATTTT	14	-	TRBV12-5	TRBJ2-3	-
CASSDRTGYNEQFF	TGTGCCAGCAGTGACCGGACAGGTTACAATGAGCAGTTCTTC	14	-	TRBV6-1	TRBJ2-1	TRBD1
CATSSPGTGGNTQYF	TGTGCCACCAGCAGCCCCGGGACAGGGGGAAATACGCAGTATTTT	15	-	TRBV15	TRBJ2-3	TRBD1
CASSRGAEAFF	TGTGCCAGCAGCCGTGGGGCTGAAGCTTTCTTT	11	-	TRBV7-2	TRBJ1-1	-
CASSPRVLDNSPLHF	TGCGCCAGCAGCCCCCGAGTCTTAGATAATTCACCCCTCCACTTT	15	-	TRBV5-1	TRBJ1-6	-
CASSPQGLNSPLHF	TGTGCCAGTAGTCCGCAGGGGTTAAATTCACCCCTCCACTTT	14	-	TRBV19	TRBJ1-6	-
CASSLGAGYGYTF	TGTGCCAGCAGCTTGGGGGCTGGCTATGGCTACACCTTC	13	-	TRBV5-4	TRBJ1-2	-
CASSYGRIYGYTF	TGTGCCAGCAGTTACGGGCGGATCTATGGCTACACCTTC	13	-	TRBV6-2/TRBV6-3	TRBJ1-2	-
CASSPLAGPQYNEQFF	TGTGCCAGCTCACCGTTAGCGGGGCCGCAGTACAATGAGCAGTTCTTC	16	-	TRBV18	TRBJ2-1	TRBD2
CASSRITAPAGAFF	TGTGCCAGCAGCCGTATTACAGCTCCGGCGGGAGCTTTCTTT	14	-	TRBV7-2	TRBJ1-1	-
CSADWTGKLFF	TGCAGTGCAGACTGGACAGGAAAACTGTTTTTT	11	few	TRBV20-1	TRBJ1-4	TRBD1
CASSSVWYEQYF	TGTGCCAGTAGTTCCGTTTGGTACGAGCAGTACTTC	12	-	TRBV19	TRBJ2-7	-
CASQGGIFNTEAFF	TGTGCCAGCCAGGGGGGGATATTCAACACTGAAGCTTTCTTT	14	-	TRBV19	TRBJ1-1	TRBD1
CASSPRTGGERTEAFF	TGTGCCAGCAGCCCGCGGACAGGGGGCGAGCGGACTGAAGCTTTCTTT	16	-	TRBV7-2	TRBJ1-1	TRBD1
CASSLETASPYEQYF	TGTGCCAGCAGCTTGGAAACAGCTAGCCCCTACGAGCAGTACTTC	15	-	TRBV7-2	TRBJ2-7	-
CASSQAGANMNTEAFF	TGTGCCAGCTCCCAAGCAGGCGCTAACATGAACACTGAAGCTTTCTTT	16	-	TRBV18	TRBJ1-1	-
CASSNTGELFF	TGTGCCAGCAGCAATACCGGGGAGCTGTTTTTT	11	-	TRBV12-3/TRBV12-4	TRBJ2-2	-
CASSRLRKGASGSNQPQHF	TGTGCCAGCAGTCGACTTAGAAAGGGGGCATCGGGTAGCAATCAGCCCCAGCATTTT	19	-	TRBV6-6	TRBJ1-5	TRBD1
CASSPPSTPNYGYTF	TGTGCCAGCAGCCCCCCGAGCACTCCAAACTATGGCTACACCTTC	15	-	TRBV4-2	TRBJ1-2	-
CASATRIGYPYGYTF	TGTGCCAGCGCTACTCGAATTGGGTATCCTTATGGCTACACCTTC	15	-	TRBV19	TRBJ1-2	-
CASSRGAGYTEAFF	TGTGCCAGTAGTCGGGGGGCAGGGTACACTGAAGCTTTCTTT	14	-	TRBV19	TRBJ1-1	-
CASSDGTSYGYTF	TGTGCCAGCAGCGACGGGACTAGCTATGGCTACACCTTC	13	-	TRBV9	TRBJ1-2	-
CASSFGDRGLDTQYF	TGTGCCAGCAGTTTCGGGGACAGGGGTTTGGATACGCAGTATTTT	15	-	TRBV28	TRBJ2-3	TRBD1
CASSRDRGRNYGYTF	TGTGCCAGTAGCAGAGACAGGGGGCGAAACTATGGCTACACCTTC	15	-	TRBV19	TRBJ1-2	TRBD1
CAARGQGTHNSPLHF	TGTGCCGCAAGGGGCCAGGGTACGCATAATTCACCCCTCCACTTT	15	-	TRBV6-5	TRBJ1-6	-
CASKRQSNTEAFF	TGTGCTAGTAAGAGGCAATCGAACACTGAAGCTTTCTTT	13	-	TRBV12-5	TRBJ1-1	-
CASSLFLGQPIYTF	TGTGCCAGCAGCTTGTTTCTGGGTCAGCCCATCTACACCTTC	14	-	TRBV5-6	TRBJ1-2	-
CASSAERTGPSPLHF	TGCGCCAGCAGCGCGGAACGGACAGGGCCTTCACCCCTCCACTTT	15	-	TRBV5-1	TRBJ1-6	TRBD1
CASSPYTGELFF	TGTGCCAGCAGCCCTTATACCGGGGAGCTGTTTTTT	12	-	TRBV7-8	TRBJ2-2	-
CASSPSTGGRSNQPQHF	TGTGCCAGCTCACCGTCGACTGGAGGTAGGAGCAATCAGCCCCAGCATTTT	17	-	TRBV18	TRBJ1-5	-
CASSLYAAHNYGYTF	TGTGCCAGCAGTTTATACGCGGCTCATAACTATGGCTACACCTTC	15	-	TRBV27	TRBJ1-2	-
CASRTTGGTEAFF	TGTGCCAGCAGAACTACAGGGGGGACTGAAGCTTTCTTT	13	-	TRBV12-3/TRBV12-4	TRBJ1-1	TRBD1
CASSLTGQGFTEAFF	TGTGCCAGCAGTCTTACGGGACAGGGCTTCACTGAAGCTTTCTTT	15	-	TRBV6-5	TRBJ1-1	TRBD1
CASSPGWGQKNTEAFF	TGCGCCAGCAGCCCCGGATGGGGACAGAAGAACACTGAAGCTTTCTTT	16	few	TRBV5-1	TRBJ1-1	TRBD1